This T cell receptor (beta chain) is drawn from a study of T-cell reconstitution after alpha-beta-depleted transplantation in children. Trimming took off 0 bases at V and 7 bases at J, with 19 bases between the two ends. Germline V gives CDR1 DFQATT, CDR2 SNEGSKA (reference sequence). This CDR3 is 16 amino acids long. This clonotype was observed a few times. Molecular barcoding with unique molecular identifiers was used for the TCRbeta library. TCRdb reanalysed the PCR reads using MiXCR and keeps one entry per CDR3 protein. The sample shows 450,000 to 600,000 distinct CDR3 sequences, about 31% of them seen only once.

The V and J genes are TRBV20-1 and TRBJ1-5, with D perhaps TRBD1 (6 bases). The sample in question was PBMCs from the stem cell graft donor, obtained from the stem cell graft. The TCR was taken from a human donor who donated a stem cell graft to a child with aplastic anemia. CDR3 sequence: CSARDPQQGFEQPQHF. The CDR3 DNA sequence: TGCAGTGCTAGAGACCCACAACAGGGCTTTGAGCAGCCCCAGCATTTT.